The 31 T cell receptor beta chains listed next were all sequenced from one sample in a study of cytomegalovirus exposure and HLA in healthy donors. Both 60 Vbeta primers and 13 Jbeta primers went into the PCR. Sequenced by immunoSEQ multiplex PCR; TCRdb stores in-frame clones only, minus some. The table lists under 110,000 clones, roughly 82% of them singletons. The sequenced sample consisted of PBMCs. These receptors were taken from a woman aged 50 to 60 in good health and CMV-seropositive.

The chain carries TRBV6-5 and TRBJ2-1; D might be TRBD1 (5 bases). Deletions cut 5 bases from V and 3 bases from J, with 14 bases between. CDR1 and CDR2 from the germline V gene are MNHEY and SVGAGI. The CDR3 consists of 15 residues. CDR3 DNA: TGTGCCAGCAGTGCCAGGGTCGGCCTCTACAATGAGCAGTTCTTC. Amino acid sequence: CASSARVGLYNEQFF.

This clone has a handful of counts. The chain combines TRBV7-9 with TRBJ1-6; 9 bases are a match to TRBD1. The junction had 12 bases not matched to a gene; V was cut back by 6 bases and J by 0 bases. The CDR3 runs 19 residues. Per germline, CDR1 SEHNR and CDR2 FQNEAQ (reference sequence). The CDR3 DNA sequence: TGTGCCAGCAGTATCCCCGGGACAGGGCTCAGCTCCTATAATTCACCCCTCCACTTT. It specifies CASSIPGTGLSSYNSPLHF. Looking up the rest from reference TRBV7-9 and TRBJ1-6 gives the full variable domain: DTGVSQNPRHKITKRGQNVTFRCDPISEHNRLYWYRQTLGQGPEFLTYFQNEAQLEKSRLLSDRFSAERPKGSFSTLEIQRTEQGDSAMYLCASSIPGTGLSSYNSPLHFGNGTRLTVT.

Only a few counts were recorded for this clone. This sequence joins TRBV5-5 and TRBJ1-2; 9 bases line up with TRBD1. The CDR3 consists of 15 residues. Germline lookup yields CDR1 SGHKS and CDR2 YYEKEE (reference sequence). V lost 4 bases and J lost 5; bases outside the gene matches: 9. The CDR3 spells CASSPETGGAYGYTF. CDR3 bases: TGTGCCAGCAGCCCTGAGACAGGGGGGGCATATGGCTACACCTTC.

This chain links TRBV5-1 with TRBJ1-1, with 7 bases matching TRBD1. The V and J ends lost 5 bases and 4 bases, in that order; junction bases with no gene match: 8. The CDR3 is made up of 14 amino acids. Germline assignment: CDR1 SGHRS and CDR2 YFSETQ. This CDR3 is CASREQGLGTEAFF. In nucleotides, the CDR3 is TGCGCCAGCAGGGAACAGGGGTTAGGCACTGAAGCTTTCTTT.

The chain has TRBV7-6 and TRBJ1-3; D is possibly TRBD1 (5 bases). The germline V gene encodes CDR1 SGHVS and CDR2 FNYEAQ. The CDR3 sequence is 16 residues long. The germline V and J ends were trimmed by 6 bases and 0 bases, with 15 bases remaining between them. The CDR3 reads CASSYRSPSSGNTIYF. The CDR3 DNA follows: TGTGCCAGCAGTTACAGGAGCCCGAGCTCTGGAAACACCATATATTTT.

V is TRBV27 and J is TRBJ2-5; tentative D call: TRBD2 (5 bases). The CDR3 is 14 residues long. The germline V and J ends were trimmed by 4 bases and 5 bases, with 14 bases remaining between them. The germline V gene has CDR1 MNHEY and CDR2 SMNVEV (reference sequence). The CDR3 protein is CASSSAARRETQYF. For the CDR3, the DNA is TGTGCCAGCAGTTCAGCGGCCAGAAGGGAGACCCAGTACTTC.

The chain joins TRBV5-6 to TRBJ2-7; TRBD1 matches 8 bases. The CDR3 is 16 residues long. V was pared by 4 bases and J by 2 bases, with 11 bases of the junction left unmatched. Germline lookup yields CDR1 SGHDT and CDR2 YYEEEE. The CDR3 nucleotides are TGTGCCAGCAGCCTCGATTTGGACAGGGAGGCCTACGAGCAGTACTTC. Its protein product is CASSLDLDREAYEQYF.

The chain uses TRBV28 and TRBJ1-5, with 7 positions matching TRBD1. CDR3 length: 17 residues. The J segment lost 6 bases and the V segment lost 6 bases, leaving 17 bases of the junction unmatched. Germline assignment: CDR1 MDHEN and CDR2 SYDVKM. The CDR3 DNA follows: TGTGCCAGCAGACGGACAGGTAAAGGGGGCCTCAGTCAGCCCCAGCATTTT. Protein product: CASRRTGKGGLSQPQHF.

The CDR3: CASVLGGATNEQFF. DNA for the CDR3: TGTGCCAGCGTGCTAGGGGGGGCCACCAATGAGCAGTTCTTC. The rearrangement links TRBV28 to TRBJ2-1; the D gene is possibly TRBD2 (7 bases). The CDR3 has 14 amino acids. V was clipped by 8 bases and J by 6 bases, with 17 bases between them. The germline V gene encodes CDR1 MDHEN and CDR2 SYDVKM.

The CDR3 DNA reads as TGTGCCAGCAGCTGGGGGGTCCCTGGGGCCAACGTCCTGACTTTC. This gives the protein CASSWGVPGANVLTF. The chain joins TRBV5-5 to TRBJ2-6, with D possibly being TRBD2 (6 bases). V was pared by 3 bases and J by 2 bases, with 9 bases between. The germline CDR1 and CDR2 sequences are SGHKS and YYEKEE (reference sequence). CDR3 size: 15 residues. Together with reference TRBV5-5 and TRBJ2-6, the CDR3 gives the full variable domain: DAGVTQSPTHLIKTRGQQVTLRCSPISGHKSVSWYQQVLGQGPQFIFQYYEKEERGRGNFPDRFSARQFPNYSSELNVNALLLGDSALYLCASSWGVPGANVLTFGAGSRLTVL.

This clone was picked up one time. This sequence joins TRBV27 and TRBJ1-5; 9 bases are shared with TRBD1. The germline V gene encodes CDR1 MNHEY and CDR2 SMNVEV (reference sequence). J gave up 1 base and V 4 bases, and 5 bases lay outside the gene matches. This CDR3 contains 16 residues. CDR3: CASSSHGTGSNQPQHF. The DNA for the CDR3 is TGTGCCAGCAGTTCCCACGGGACAGGGAGCAATCAGCCCCAGCATTTT.

This clone was seen just once. The V and J genes are TRBV29-1 and TRBJ1-2; D remains ambiguous. Trimming took 3 bases from V and 7 from J, leaving 9 bases between them. Germline values: CDR1 SQVTM, CDR2 ANQGSEA. The CDR3 extends over 11 amino acids. The CDR3 DNA is TGCAGCGTTGACAAAGGGAGTGGCTACACCTTC. Protein sequence: CSVDKGSGYTF.

This clone has at least ten counts. The chain carries TRBV5-1 and TRBJ1-3; no clear D gene. V dropped 3 bases and J dropped 0 bases, with 10 bases sitting between them. The CDR3 runs 15 residues. Germline CDR1 SGHRS, CDR2 YFSETQ. The CDR3 loop reads CASSSGDLSGNTIYF. Written as DNA, the CDR3 is TGCGCCAGCAGCTCGGGAGACCTCTCTGGAAACACCATATATTTT.

V and J are TRBV5-6 and TRBJ2-1, with D possibly matching TRBD2 (6 bases). The CDR3 runs 16 residues. The V gene lost 1 base and the J gene lost 0 bases, with 11 bases spanning the gap. Germline assignment: CDR1 SGHDT and CDR2 YYEEEE. CDR3 sequence (DNA): TGTGCCAGCAGCTTGTTCCGGGGGAGCTCCTACAATGAGCAGTTCTTC. Amino acids: CASSLFRGSSYNEQFF. The full variable domain, with the rest looked up from reference TRBV5-6 and TRBJ2-1, is DAGVTQSPTHLIKTRGQQVTLRCSPKSGHDTVSWYQQALGQGPQFIFQYYEEEERQRGNFPDRFSGHQFPNYSSELNVNALLLGDSALYLCASSLFRGSSYNEQFFGPGTRLTVL.

The genes are TRBV11-2 and TRBJ2-1; 11 bases align to TRBD2. CDR1 and CDR2 (germline): SGHAT, FQNNGV. This CDR3 comprises 15 residues. Trimming at V came to 5 bases and at J to 4 bases, leaving 4 bases not matched to a gene. This CDR3 is CASSLLAGGYNEQFF. CDR3 coding DNA: TGTGCCAGCAGCCTATTAGCGGGGGGGTACAATGAGCAGTTCTTC.

The rearrangement links TRBV27 to TRBJ2-7; 8 bases fit TRBD2. Germline V gives CDR1 MNHEY, CDR2 SMNVEV (reference sequence). The CDR3 is 14 residues long. With 8 bases clipped from V and 1 base from J, the junction kept 7 bases outside the gene matches. The CDR3 DNA reads as TGTGCCAGCCGCGGACTAGCAGGTTCCTACGAGCAGTACTTC. It translates to CASRGLAGSYEQYF.

This sequence joins TRBV7-2 and TRBJ1-5; TRBD1 matches 8 bases. Germline V CDR1 and CDR2: SGHTA, FQGNSA. Unmatched junction bases numbered 5, after V lost 3 bases and J lost 4 bases. The CDR3 is 15 residues long. CDR3 residues: CASSFRGQANQPQHF. The CDR3 region has the DNA TGTGCCAGCAGCTTCAGGGGGCAGGCGAATCAGCCCCAGCATTTT.

This clone was picked up one time. V usage is TRBV9 and J usage is TRBJ2-5; D remains ambiguous. Germline lookup yields CDR1 SGDLS and CDR2 YYNGEE. The CDR3 is 14 amino acids. With 0 bases removed from V and 1 base from J, the gap between germline ends came to 7 bases. The CDR3 sequence: CASSVEVSQETQYF. In DNA, the CDR3 is TGTGCCAGCAGCGTAGAAGTCAGCCAAGAGACCCAGTACTTC.

J is TRBJ2-7 and V is TRBV2, with a possible D match to TRBD1 (7 bases). V dropped 6 bases and J dropped 4 bases, with 13 bases sitting between them. The germline V gene encodes CDR1 SNHLY and CDR2 FYNNEI. This CDR3 is 13 amino acids long. The CDR3 is CASSAGQRYEQYF. The DNA of the CDR3 is TGTGCCAGCAGCGCGGGACAGCGATACGAGCAGTACTTC.

The chain recombines TRBV19 with TRBJ2-2; D remains ambiguous. The CDR3 has 11 amino acids. CDR1 is LNHDA, CDR2 SQIVND, per germline (reference sequence). The ends were cut back, 4 bases at V and 6 bases at J, with 3 bases in the middle. The CDR3 DNA follows: TGTGCCAGTAGTACCTCCGGGGAGCTGTTTTTT. Amino acid sequence: CASSTSGELFF.

The V and J genes are TRBV5-1 and TRBJ1-1, with TRBD1 identical over 10 bases. CDR1 and CDR2 from the germline V gene are SGHRS and YFSETQ. This CDR3 comprises 16 residues. The ends lost 1 base at V and 3 bases at J; junction bases unmatched: 6. CDR3 amino acids: CASSLFPGQGYTEAFF. CDR3 DNA sequence: TGCGCCAGCAGCTTGTTCCCGGGACAGGGGTACACTGAAGCTTTCTTT.

The chain recombines TRBV5-8 with TRBJ1-1; D uncertain. CDR1 SGHTS and CDR2 YDEGEE come from the germline V gene. V lost 0 bases, J lost 8 bases, and 5 bases lay in between. This CDR3 region has 11 residues. The CDR3, as DNA: TGTGCCAGCAGCTTGGTGAGGGAAGCTTTCTTT. It yields the protein CASSLVREAFF. Full variable domain (missing parts from reference TRBV5-8 and TRBJ1-1): EAGVTQSPTHLIKTRGQQATLRCSPISGHTSVYWYQQALGLGLQFLLWYDEGEERNRGNFPPRFSGRQFPNYSSELNVNALELEDSALYLCASSLVREAFFGQGTRLTVV.

V gene TRBV5-4 combines with J gene TRBJ2-3; 11 bases map to TRBD1. Germline assignment: CDR1 SGHNT and CDR2 YYREEE (reference sequence). Trimming took 2 bases from V and 11 from J; bases not matched to a gene: 7. The CDR3 spans 14 residues. The CDR3: CASSFRTGGQGQYF. The CDR3, as DNA: TGTGCCAGCAGCTTCCGGACAGGGGGCCAGGGGCAGTATTTT.

This clone was detected only a few times. The CDR3 region has the DNA TGTGCCAGCAGGGGACACATGAACACTGAAGCTTTCTTT. It translates to CASRGHMNTEAFF. The chain joins TRBV2 to TRBJ1-1; D may be TRBD1 (6 bases). Trimming took 6 bases from V and 0 from J, leaving 8 bases between them. This CDR3 region has 13 residues. The germline gives CDR1 SNHLY, CDR2 FYNNEI.

V and J are TRBV4-1 and TRBJ1-2; no clear D. Trimming cost V 3 bases and J 3 bases, with 11 bases left between them. Per the germline V gene, CDR1 is MGHRA and CDR2 is YSYEKL. The CDR3 runs 14 residues. The CDR3 spells CASSHRGEDYGYTF. Written as DNA, the CDR3 is TGCGCCAGCAGCCACCGGGGAGAGGACTATGGCTACACCTTC.

The genes are TRBV5-1 and TRBJ2-1, with D perhaps TRBD2 (7 bases). Germline V gives CDR1 SGHRS, CDR2 YFSETQ. CDR3 length equals 17 residues. Trimming shortened V by 3 bases and J by 0 bases, and 16 bases separated the two germline ends. The chain's CDR3 is CASSSYRGGYSYNEQFF. CDR3 in DNA: TGCGCCAGCAGCTCCTACCGCGGGGGCTACTCCTACAATGAGCAGTTCTTC.

The CDR3 DNA is TGTGCCAGCAGCGTAGCTACCGCGACAGAAGCTTTCTTT. Encoded protein: CASSVATATEAFF. V gene TRBV9 combines with J gene TRBJ1-1; D unresolved. The CDR3 extends over 13 amino acids. The V gene lost 0 bases and the J gene lost 8 bases, with 11 bases spanning the gap. CDR1 SGDLS and CDR2 YYNGEE come from the germline V gene.

J is TRBJ1-2 and V is TRBV27; 9 bases line up with TRBD1. The CDR3 is 15 residues long. V shed 5 bases and J 6 bases; nucleotides not matched to a gene: 10. Germline-derived CDR1 and CDR2 are MNHEY and SMNVEV (reference sequence). The DNA for the CDR3 is TGTGCCAGCAGTCTAACCCCAGGGACAGGGCATGGCTACACCTTC. Translation gives CASSLTPGTGHGYTF.

This clone occurred once. The rearrangement uses TRBV5-1 and TRBJ1-3; D is unresolved. The CDR3 totals 14 residues. V lost 0 bases to trimming and J lost 2 bases, with 6 bases between them. Germline lookup yields CDR1 SGHRS and CDR2 YFSETQ. The CDR3: CASSLGAPGNTIYF. The CDR3 coding sequence is TGCGCCAGCAGCTTGGGGGCTCCTGGAAACACCATATATTTT.

This clone was seen only a few times. The V gene is TRBV30, the J gene TRBJ2-5, with a tentative D call TRBD1 (6 bases). Germline-derived CDR1 and CDR2 are GTSNPN and SVGIG (reference sequence). CDR3 length: 14 amino acids. The CDR3 region is CSVIEGRGVETQYF. The CDR3 DNA reads as TGTAGTGTGATTGAGGGCAGGGGAGTGGAGACCCAGTACTTC.

The rearrangement links TRBV5-1 to TRBJ2-3; TRBD2 aligns across 7 bases. Germline trimming cut 0 bases from V and 2 bases from J; bases unmatched to any gene: 3. Germline CDR1 reads SGHRS; CDR2 reads YFSETQ. CDR3 length: 15 amino acids. This CDR3 reads CASSLAAGDTDTQYF. In nucleotides, the CDR3 is TGCGCCAGCAGCTTGGCGGCGGGGGACACAGATACGCAGTATTTT. The whole variable domain, filled in from reference TRBV5-1 and TRBJ2-3, reads KAGVTQTPRYLIKTRGQQVTLSCSPISGHRSVSWYQQTPGQGLQFLFEYFSETQRNKGNFPGRFSGRQFSNSRSEMNVSTLELGDSALYLCASSLAAGDTDTQYFGPGTRLTVL.